This T cell receptor (beta chain) was retrieved from a study of T-cell memory formation after mild COVID-19. Study-wide results and limits: A second wave of clones peaked on day 37, and their SARS-CoV-2 specificity went unconfirmed. A second wave expanding day 15 to 37 was CD4+-biased; contracting clones were balanced. Some responding clones appeared in pre-infection memory, suggesting cross-reactive memory joined.

Using constant-segment primers, 5'RACE produced TCR alpha and TCR beta cDNA libraries carrying sample barcodes and UMIs. TCRdb re-derived calls from the 5' RACE reads in MiXCR, one entry per CDR3 protein. The table records roughly 550,000 distinct CDR3 sequences, around 21% of them present only once. The sample holds a few counts of this clonotype. Its cognate antigen is unknown. Germline V gene sequence: CDR1 SGHTA, CDR2 FQGNSA. Deletions cut 5 bases from V and 5 bases from J, with 13 bases between. The CDR3 contains 13 residues. Sequences were obtained from PBMCs or a T cell subset sorted from them (not recorded which). The sequence was collected from an adult woman who had mild COVID-19 (a few samples of this study predate the infection). Cell type and time point are not known. The chain recombines TRBV7-2 with TRBJ2-7; D is uncertain. The CDR3 DNA reads TGTGCCAGCAGCCTCCAAGTATTCGACGAGCAGTACTTC. This codes for CASSLQVFDEQYF.